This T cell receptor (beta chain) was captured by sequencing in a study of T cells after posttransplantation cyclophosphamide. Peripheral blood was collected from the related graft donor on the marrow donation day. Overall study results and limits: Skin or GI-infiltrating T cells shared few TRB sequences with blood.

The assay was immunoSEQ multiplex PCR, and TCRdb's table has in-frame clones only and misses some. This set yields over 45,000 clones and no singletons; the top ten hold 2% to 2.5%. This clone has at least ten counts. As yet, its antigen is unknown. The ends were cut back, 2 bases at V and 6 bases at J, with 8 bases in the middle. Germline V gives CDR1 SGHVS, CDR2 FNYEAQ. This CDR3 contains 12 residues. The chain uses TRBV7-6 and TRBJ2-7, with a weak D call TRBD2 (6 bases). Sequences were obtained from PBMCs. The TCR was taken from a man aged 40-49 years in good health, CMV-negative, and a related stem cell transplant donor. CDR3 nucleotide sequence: TGTGCCAGCAGCTTATCAGCGGGCGAGCAGTACTTC. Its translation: CASSLSAGEQYF.